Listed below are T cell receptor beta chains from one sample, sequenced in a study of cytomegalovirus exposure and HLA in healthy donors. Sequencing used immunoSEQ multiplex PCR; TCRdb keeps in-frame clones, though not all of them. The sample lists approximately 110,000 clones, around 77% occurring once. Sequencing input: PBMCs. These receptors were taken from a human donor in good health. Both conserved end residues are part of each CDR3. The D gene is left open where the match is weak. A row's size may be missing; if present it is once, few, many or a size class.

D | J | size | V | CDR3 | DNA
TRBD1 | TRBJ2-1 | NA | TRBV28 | CASSGTGWNEQFF | TGTGCCAGCAGCGGGACAGGGTGGAATGAGCAGTTCTTC
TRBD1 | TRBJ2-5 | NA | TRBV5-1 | CASSSNRGQETQYF | TGCGCCAGCAGTTCGAACAGGGGGCAAGAGACCCAGTACTTC
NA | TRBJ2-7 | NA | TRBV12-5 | CASGFAGALYEQYF | TGTGCTAGTGGTTTTGCAGGGGCGTTATACGAGCAGTACTTC
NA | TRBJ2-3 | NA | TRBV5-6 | CASSSDNSDTQYF | TGTGCCAGCAGCTCTGACAATTCAGATACGCAGTATTTT
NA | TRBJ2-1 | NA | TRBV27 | CASSRDKYGQFF | TGTGCCAGCTCCCGGGACAAATATGGGCAGTTCTTC
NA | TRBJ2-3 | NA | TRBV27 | CASSLWGEDTQYF | TGTGCCAGCAGTTTATGGGGAGAAGATACGCAGTATTTT
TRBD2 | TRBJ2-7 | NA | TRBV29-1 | CSVGREDGEQYF | TGCAGCGTTGGGCGGGAGGACGGCGAGCAGTACTTC
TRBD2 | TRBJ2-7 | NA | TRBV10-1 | CASSELAGTSGKYEQYF | TGCGCCAGCAGTGAGTTAGCCGGGACTAGCGGGAAGTACGAGCAGTACTTC
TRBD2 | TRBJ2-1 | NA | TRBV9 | CASSETGLAGLISYNEQFF | TGTGCCAGCAGCGAAACGGGACTAGCGGGACTTATCTCCTACAATGAGCAGTTCTTC
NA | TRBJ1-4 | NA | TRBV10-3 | CAISERTVNEKLFF | TGTGCCATCAGTGAGCGGACAGTCAATGAAAAACTGTTTTTT
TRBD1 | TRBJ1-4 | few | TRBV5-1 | CASSSGTANNEKLFF | TGCGCCAGCAGCTCCGGGACAGCAAATAATGAAAAACTGTTTTTT
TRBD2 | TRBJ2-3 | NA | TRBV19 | CASSALGLAGGYVTDTQYF | TGTGCCAGTAGTGCTTTGGGACTAGCGGGAGGCTACGTCACAGATACGCAGTATTTT
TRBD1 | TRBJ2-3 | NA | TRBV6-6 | CASRPTGGGTDTQYF | TGTGCCAGCAGACCTACAGGGGGCGGCACAGATACGCAGTATTTT
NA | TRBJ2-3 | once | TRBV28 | CASSFQRSTDTQYF | TGTGCCAGCAGTTTCCAGCGGAGCACAGATACGCAGTATTTT
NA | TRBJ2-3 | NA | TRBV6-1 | CASTAEGWRTDTQYF | TGTGCCAGCACGGCGGAGGGCTGGCGCACAGATACGCAGTATTTT
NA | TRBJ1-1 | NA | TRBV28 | CAGMRWPSQENTEAFF | TGTGCCGGCATGCGTTGGCCCTCTCAGGAGAACACTGAAGCTTTCTTT
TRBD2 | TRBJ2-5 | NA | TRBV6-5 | CASSYSASGGTRAQYF | TGTGCCAGCAGTTACTCTGCTAGCGGGGGAACTCGGGCCCAGTACTTC
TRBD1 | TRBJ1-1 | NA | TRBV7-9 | CSSSGWTGGSGEAFF | TGTTCCAGCAGCGGGTGGACAGGGGGCAGCGGTGAAGCTTTCTTT
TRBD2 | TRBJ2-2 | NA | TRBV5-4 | CASRQRLTSGDSGELFF | TGTGCCAGCAGGCAGCGTTTGACTAGCGGGGATAGCGGGGAGCTGTTTTTT
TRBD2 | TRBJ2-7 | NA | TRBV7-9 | CSSSLAPSGREQYF | TGTTCCAGCAGCTTAGCTCCTAGCGGGAGGGAGCAGTACTTC
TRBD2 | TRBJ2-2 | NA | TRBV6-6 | CASQAGEAGELFF | TGTGCCAGCCAAGCGGGAGAGGCCGGGGAGCTGTTTTTT
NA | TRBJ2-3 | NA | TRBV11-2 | CASSLWGRLADTQYF | TGTGCCAGCAGCTTATGGGGCCGACTAGCAGATACGCAGTATTTT
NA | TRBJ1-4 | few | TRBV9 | CASSSEGGTNEKLFF | TGTGCCAGCAGCTCAGAGGGGGGGACTAATGAAAAACTGTTTTTT
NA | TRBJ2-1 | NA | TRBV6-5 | CASSPTSKVGEQFF | TGTGCCAGCAGTCCGACTAGTAAGGTGGGTGAGCAGTTCTTC
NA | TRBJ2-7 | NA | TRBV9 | CASSVGLAESSYEQYF | TGTGCCAGCAGCGTAGGGTTAGCGGAGAGCTCCTACGAGCAGTACTTC
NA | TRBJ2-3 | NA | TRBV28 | CASSSSTRGTSTDTQYF | TGTGCCAGCAGTTCCTCAACCCGCGGGACTAGCACAGATACGCAGTATTTT
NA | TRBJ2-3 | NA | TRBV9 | CASSVRGLDRYTDTQYF | TGTGCCAGCAGCGTAAGAGGGCTGGACCGATACACAGATACGCAGTATTTT
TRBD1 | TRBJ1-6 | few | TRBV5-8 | CASRAGGTSPLHF | TGTGCCAGCAGGGCAGGGGGCACTTCACCCCTCCACTTT